These 13 T cell receptor beta chains share one sample of origin, sequenced in a study of blood T cells in healthy people across ages. Primers used in a second PCR of roughly 6 to 12 cycles were a sample-barcoded 5' primer and a J-beta primer mix. Via MiXCR, TCRdb re-called the 5' RACE reads, giving one row per CDR3 protein. Among roughly 680,000 distinct CDR3 sequences listed, around 50% were seen once. Sequenced sample: blood. Receptor source: an elderly woman in good health.

This clonotype was counted ten times or more. The V call is TRBV6-5, the J call TRBJ2-3, with TRBD2 matching over 8 bases. The CDR3 has 17 amino acids. Germline V lookup: CDR1 MNHEY, CDR2 SVGAGI. The V segment lost 3 bases and the J segment 3 bases; nucleotides outside the gene matches: 11. CDR3 residues: CASSYEAPGLGTDTQYF. CDR3 coding DNA: TGTGCCAGCAGTTATGAGGCTCCGGGACTAGGAACAGATACGCAGTATTTT.

This clonotype was counted between two and nine times. The chain employs TRBV10-3 and TRBJ2-5, with 9 bases lining up with TRBD2. Near its end, the DNA agrees better with TRBJ2-7, so the J call may be wrong. The CDR3 is 17 amino acids. The germline CDR1 and CDR2 sequences are ENHRY and SYGVKD. CDR3 bases: TGTGCCATCAGTGAGCCCACTCTAGCGGGGCAGGTGTACGAGCAGTACTTC. Translated: CAISEPTLAGQVYEQYF.

There are many counts of this clonotype. This sequence joins TRBV6-5 and TRBJ1-4; 10 bases fit TRBD1. This CDR3 comprises 16 residues. Germline lookup yields CDR1 MNHEY and CDR2 SVGAGI. The trim removed 1 base at V and 7 bases at J, leaving 6 bases unmatched. The CDR3 protein is CASSYWTGTGVEKLFF. CDR3 sequence (DNA): TGTGCCAGCAGTTACTGGACCGGGACAGGGGTTGAAAAACTGTTTTTT.

This chain uses TRBV20-1 with TRBJ2-1; maybe TRBD1 (5 bases). Germline CDR1 is DFQATT and CDR2 is SNEGSKA (reference sequence). The CDR3 is made up of 13 amino acids. V lost 6 bases and J lost 0, with 9 bases in between. DNA for the CDR3: TGCAGTGCAAGACAGTTCTCCTACAATGAGCAGTTCTTC. Protein product: CSARQFSYNEQFF.

V and J are TRBV12-3 or TRBV12-4 and TRBJ1-1; TRBD1 matches 9 bases. The CDR3 has 17 amino acids. V trimming: 1 base; J trimming: 1 base; junction bases outside the gene matches: 7. The CDR3 loop reads CASSLVVTGGSNTEAFF. The CDR3 DNA reads TGTGCCAGCAGTTTAGTGGTGACAGGGGGATCGAACACTGAAGCTTTCTTT.

This sequence joins TRBV6-5 and TRBJ2-4, with a tentative D call TRBD1 (6 bases). Germline loops: CDR1 MNHEY, CDR2 SVGAGI. V was pared by 5 bases and J by 13 bases, with 18 bases between. The length of the CDR3 is 13 residues. The CDR3 sequence: CASSPGQLNGQYF. The CDR3 region has the DNA TGTGCCAGCAGTCCCGGACAGCTCAACGGGCAGTACTTC.

The rearrangement links TRBV20-1 to TRBJ2-5; D gene ambiguous. There are 15 residues in the CDR3. In germline, CDR1 is DFQATT, CDR2 SNEGSKA (reference sequence). Trimming took off 0 bases at V and 11 bases at J, with 22 bases between the two ends. The CDR3 DNA sequence: TGCAGTGCTAGAGACCATCAGATGACGAGCAATGAGCAGTACTTC. This codes for CSARDHQMTSNEQYF.

This clonotype was recorded many times. V and J are TRBV5-1 and TRBJ2-7; D not resolved. The CDR3 is 15 amino acids. Germline CDR1 and CDR2: SGHRS and YFSETQ. V lost 1 base and J lost 5, with 16 bases in between. The CDR3: CASSLSDPTLHEQYF. The CDR3 DNA reads as TGCGCCAGCAGCTTGTCGGACCCTACACTCCACGAGCAGTACTTC.

This clonotype was counted once. The chain is built from TRBV27 and TRBJ2-1; 10 nucleotides match TRBD2. The germline V gene encodes CDR1 MNHEY and CDR2 SMNVEV (reference sequence). Trimming removed 2 bases from V and 9 bases from J; junction bases left unmatched: 4. The CDR3 loop spans 14 amino acids. CDR3 region: CASSLGSGGIEQFF. The CDR3 region has the DNA TGTGCCAGCAGTTTAGGTAGCGGGGGGATTGAGCAGTTCTTC.

This clonotype has at least ten counts. The chain is built from TRBV6-6 and TRBJ2-1; D is unclear. Germline V gene data show CDR1 as MNHNY and CDR2 as SVGAGI (reference sequence). CDR3 size: 15 residues. V gave up 6 bases and J gave up 4 bases, with 16 bases separating them. CDR3 in amino acids: CASRPPGFPYNEQFF. DNA of the CDR3: TGTGCCAGCAGGCCCCCGGGCTTTCCTTACAATGAGCAGTTCTTC.

The chain is built from TRBV29-1 and TRBJ2-3; possible D gene TRBD2, 5 bases. This CDR3 is built from 15 residues. Germline V gene lookup returns CDR1 SQVTM and CDR2 ANQGSEA. V was pared by 4 bases and J by 1 base, with 15 bases between. The CDR3 loop is CSVVPRGRGTDTQYF. CDR3 DNA: TGCAGCGTTGTCCCCCGGGGAAGGGGCACAGATACGCAGTATTTT.

The chain joins TRBV20-1 to TRBJ2-4, with 10 bases matching TRBD1. V was clipped by 6 bases and J by 0 bases; unmatched bases: 5. This CDR3 comprises 15 residues. The germline V gene encodes CDR1 DFQATT and CDR2 SNEGSKA (reference sequence). Here the CDR3 reads CSAHDRGQAKNIQYF. CDR3 sequence (DNA): TGCAGTGCGCATGACAGGGGGCAAGCCAAAAACATTCAGTACTTC.

This clonotype was seen ten or more times. The genes are TRBV10-2 and TRBJ2-3; D ambiguous. Germline V CDR1 and CDR2: WSHSY, SAAADI. The V end lost 6 bases, the J end lost 10 bases, and 11 bases lay between the germline ends. This CDR3 region has 11 residues. CDR3 DNA sequence: TGCGCCAGCAGCGAGGCTATGCCGCAGTATTTT. Its translation: CASSEAMPQYF.